A selection of T cell receptor beta chains follows, all from one sample in a study of blood T cell repertoires in COVID-19. Only in-frame clones appear in the TCRdb table, and some are missing; sequencing was by immunoSEQ multiplex PCR. This sample has just over 95,000 clones, with roughly 80% found just once. The sample was peripheral blood. The receptors come from a man older than 75 with acute or convalescent COVID-19. The CDR3 runs from the conserved cysteine through the conserved F or W. D genes are given only for firm matches. Part of the rows lack a size; the others show once, few, many or a class for expanded clones.

j_call d_call v_call clone_size cdr3_aa cdr3_nt
TRBJ1-6 TRBD1 TRBV5-5 few CASSRQGAYSPLHF TGTGCCAGCAGCCGACAGGGGGCTTATTCACCCCTCCACTTT
TRBJ1-5 . TRBV28 . CASSFSSGGDNQPQHF TGTGCCAGCAGTTTTTCATCGGGGGGCGATAATCAGCCCCAGCATTTT
TRBJ2-3 TRBD2 TRBV19 . CASSFYPPSGNTDTQYF TGTGCCAGTAGTTTTTACCCCCCGAGCGGGAACACAGATACGCAGTATTTT
TRBJ2-7 TRBD1 TRBV19 . CASSIERGRYEQYF TGTGCCAGTAGTATCGAGAGGGGGCGGTACGAGCAGTACTTC
TRBJ2-7 . TRBV5-1 . CASSPTGVSYEQYF TGCGCCAGCAGCCCGACAGGCGTTTCCTACGAGCAGTACTTC
TRBJ1-2 . TRBV7-2 . CASSQEGGNYGYTF TGTGCCAGCAGCCAGGAAGGGGGTAACTATGGCTACACCTTC
TRBJ2-2 . TRBV7-2 . CASSSRATGELFF TGTGCCAGCAGCTCCAGGGCCACCGGGGAGCTGTTTTTT
TRBJ1-4 . TRBV28 . CASSQGTTNEKLFF TGTGCCAGCAGTCAGGGGACAACTAATGAAAAACTGTTTTTT
TRBJ1-5 TRBD1 TRBV7-2 . CASSLGTGGRNQPQHF TGTGCCAGCAGCTTAGGGACAGGGGGCCGCAATCAGCCCCAGCATTTT
TRBJ1-6 . TRBV5-1 . CASSFLGDKNSPLHF TGCGCCAGCAGCTTTCTAGGGGACAAGAATTCACCCCTCCACTTT
TRBJ1-1 . TRBV18 . CASSPFRQANTEAFF TGTGCCAGCTCACCCTTTCGACAGGCCAACACTGAAGCTTTCTTT
TRBJ2-3 . TRBV5-1 . CASSLDRSTDTQYF TGCGCCAGCAGCTTGGACAGGTCGACAGATACGCAGTATTTT
TRBJ2-7 . TRBV29-1 . CSVESGLTSYEQYF TGCAGCGTTGAATCAGGGCTGACCTCCTACGAGCAGTACTTC
TRBJ1-1 . TRBV19 . CASSSMRNTEAFF TGTGCCAGTAGTAGCATGAGGAACACTGAAGCTTTCTTT